Following are 4 T cell receptor beta chains from one sample sequenced in a study. TCRdb ran MiXCR on the 5' RACE reads and lists one entry per CDR3 protein. The data hold around 33,000 distinct CDR3 sequences, with roughly 24% observed a single time. The sample consisted of memory CD4+ T cells sorted from blood. The subset denotes: memory CD4+ T cells, CD4+CD45RO+CD25-. The receptors derive from a female donor with breast cancer.

This clonotype occurred many times. V is TRBV7-6 and J is TRBJ2-5; TRBD1 matches at 7 bases. Germline values: CDR1 SGHVS, CDR2 FNYEAQ. The CDR3 extends over 16 amino acids. The trim removed 1 base at V and 5 bases at J, leaving 10 bases unmatched. The CDR3 loop reads CASSLEGRGLFETQYF. CDR3 sequence (DNA): TGTGCCAGCAGCTTAGAAGGCAGGGGGTTGTTTGAGACCCAGTACTTC.

The sample holds a few counts of this clonotype. J is TRBJ2-6 and V is TRBV10-3, with D unclear. Germline V CDR1 and CDR2: ENHRY, SYGVKD. V shed 10 bases and J shed 0 bases, with 4 bases lying between them. The CDR3 totals 12 residues. The CDR3 DNA follows: TGTGCCACCTTCTCTGGGGCCAACGTCCTGACTTTC. Amino acid sequence: CATFSGANVLTF.

As regards this clonotype: A much larger clone differs by one base, so this may be a read error. This chain joins TRBV20-1 and TRBJ2-1, with TRBD2 as a possible D gene (6 bases). This CDR3 is 16 amino acids long. The germline gives CDR1 DFQATT, CDR2 SNEGSKA (reference sequence). The CDR3 loop reads CRARDTGTSLYNEQFF. In DNA form, the CDR3 reads TGCAGGGCTAGAGATACCGGGACTTCCCTCTACAATGAGCAGTTCTTC.

This clonotype was seen at least ten times. This rearrangement joins TRBV27 to TRBJ2-6; 9 bases map to TRBD1. The CDR3 is 18 residues long. Trimming removed 8 bases from V and 1 base from J; junction bases left unmatched: 12. The germline V gene has CDR1 MNHEY and CDR2 SMNVEV (reference sequence). Here the CDR3 reads CASSTQDRGRSGANVLTF. The CDR3, as DNA: TGTGCCAGCTCTACTCAGGACAGGGGAAGATCTGGGGCCAACGTCCTGACTTTC.